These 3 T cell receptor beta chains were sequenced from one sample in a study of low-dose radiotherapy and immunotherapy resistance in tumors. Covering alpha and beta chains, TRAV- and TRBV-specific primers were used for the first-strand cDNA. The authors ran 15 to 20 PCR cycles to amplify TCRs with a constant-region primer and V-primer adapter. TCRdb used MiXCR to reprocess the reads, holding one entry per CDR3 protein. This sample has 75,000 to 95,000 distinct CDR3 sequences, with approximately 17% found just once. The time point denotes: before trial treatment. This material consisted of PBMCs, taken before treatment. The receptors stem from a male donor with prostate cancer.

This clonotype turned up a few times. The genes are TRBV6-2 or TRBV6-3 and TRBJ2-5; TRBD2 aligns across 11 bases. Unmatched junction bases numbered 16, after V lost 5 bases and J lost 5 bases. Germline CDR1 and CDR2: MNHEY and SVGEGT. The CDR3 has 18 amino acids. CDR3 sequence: CASSKGFRLAGMGETQYF. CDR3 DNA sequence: TGTGCCAGCAGTAAAGGTTTTCGACTAGCGGGGATGGGGGAGACCCAGTACTTC.

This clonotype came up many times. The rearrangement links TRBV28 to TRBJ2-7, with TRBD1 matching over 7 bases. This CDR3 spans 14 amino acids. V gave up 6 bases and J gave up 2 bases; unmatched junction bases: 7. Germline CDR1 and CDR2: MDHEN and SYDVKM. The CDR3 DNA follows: TGTGCCAGCAGAGAAGCCGGGACAGCCTACGAGCAGTACTTC. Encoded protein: CASREAGTAYEQYF.

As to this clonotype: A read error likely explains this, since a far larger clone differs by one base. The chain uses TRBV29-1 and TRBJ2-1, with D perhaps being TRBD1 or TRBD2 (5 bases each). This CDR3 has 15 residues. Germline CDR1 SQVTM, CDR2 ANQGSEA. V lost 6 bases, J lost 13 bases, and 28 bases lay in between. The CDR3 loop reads CSVTKTELWGETQFF. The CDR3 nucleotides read TGCAGCGTCACCAAGACAGAGCTTTGGGGAGAGACCCAGTTCTTC.